The 24 T cell receptor beta chains below were found in one sample sequenced in a study of T cell clones after liver transplantation. The protocol was immunoSEQ multiplex PCR, while the TCRdb copy is restricted to in-frame clones and leaves out a portion. The data contain 20,000 to 25,000 clones, about 77% of them singletons. The sample was CD8+ T cells from blood, taken 54 months after liver transplant. All receptors derive from a human patient who received a liver transplant. The T cells may partly be graft donor cells.

The rearrangement joins TRBV2 to TRBJ2-1; no clear D gene. The V gene lost 1 base and the J gene lost 3 bases, with 10 bases spanning the gap. Germline-derived CDR1 and CDR2 are SNHLY and FYNNEI. This CDR3 has 15 amino acids. The DNA for the CDR3 is TGTGCCAGCAGTGAAGGACTGAACAGCTACAATGAGCAGTTCTTC. Translating it yields CASSEGLNSYNEQFF.

The chain links TRBV6-5 to TRBJ2-7, with 8 bases identical to TRBD1. With V trimmed by 7 bases and J by 6 bases, 11 bases remained unmatched. Germline-derived CDR1 and CDR2 are MNHEY and SVGAGI. The CDR3 loop spans 14 amino acids. The CDR3 is CASTPSQGAVEQYF. DNA of the CDR3: TGTGCCAGCACCCCCAGTCAGGGGGCGGTCGAGCAGTACTTC.

The chain employs TRBV2 and TRBJ1-1; D is uncertain. With 6 bases removed from V and 1 base from J, the gap between germline ends came to 12 bases. This CDR3 has 14 residues. Germline V gene sequence: CDR1 SNHLY, CDR2 FYNNEI. In DNA, the CDR3 is TGTGCCAGCAGCCCCGAGTGGGGGAACACTGAAGCTTTCTTT. Protein product: CASSPEWGNTEAFF. Full variable domain (missing parts from reference TRBV2 and TRBJ1-1): EPEVTQTPSHQVTQMGQEVILRCVPISNHLYFYWYRQILGQKVEFLVSFYNNEISEKSEIFDDQFSVERPDGSNFTLKIRSTKLEDSAMYFCASSPEWGNTEAFFGQGTRLTVV.

This chain connects TRBV14 to TRBJ2-3; D gene unclear. Between the trimmed V and J ends, which lost 4 bases and 4 bases, there was a span of 12 bases. Germline lookup yields CDR1 SGHDN and CDR2 FVKESK. The CDR3 is 14 amino acids. CDR3 DNA sequence: TGTGCCAGCAGCCCCTACCTAACCCCAGATACGCAGTATTTT. Encoded protein: CASSPYLTPDTQYF.

The chain couples TRBV7-6 to TRBJ2-1, with a tentative D call TRBD1 (7 bases). The CDR3 extends over 13 amino acids. The V end was cut by 5 bases, the J end by 6 bases, with 11 bases between. Germline V gene lookup returns CDR1 SGHVS and CDR2 FNYEAQ. The CDR3 DNA reads TGTGCCAGCAGCCCAGGGGGGCCCAATGAGCAGTTCTTC. It codes for CASSPGGPNEQFF.

The chain is built from TRBV6-1 and TRBJ2-7; D not certain. Germline V gives CDR1 MNHNS, CDR2 SASEGT. The germline V and J ends were trimmed by 8 bases and 2 bases, with 16 bases remaining between them. The CDR3 contains 14 residues. The chain's CDR3 is CASDGRLKTYEQYF. CDR3 nucleotides: TGTGCCAGCGATGGACGGTTAAAAACCTACGAGCAGTACTTC.

The chain is built from TRBV4-1 and TRBJ1-5; the D is unclear. Trimming shortened V by 0 bases and J by 6 bases, and 9 bases separated the two germline ends. Germline CDR1 MGHRA, CDR2 YSYEKL. The length of the CDR3 is 14 residues. CDR3 amino acids: CASSQDVPPQPQHF. For the CDR3, the DNA is TGCGCCAGCAGCCAAGATGTCCCTCCTCAGCCCCAGCATTTT.

There are a few counts of this clone. The rearrangement links TRBV2 to TRBJ1-5, with D perhaps TRBD1 (5 bases). Germline values: CDR1 SNHLY, CDR2 FYNNEI. CDR3 length equals 14 residues. The germline V and J ends were trimmed by 3 bases and 8 bases, with 14 bases remaining between them. In nucleotides, the CDR3 is TGTGCCAGCAGTGACTGGGGGGGGATGGAGCCCCAGCATTTT. Translation gives CASSDWGGMEPQHF.

This chain connects TRBV6-5 to TRBJ2-1; D remains ambiguous. Per germline, CDR1 MNHEY and CDR2 SVGAGI. V lost 4 bases and J 4 bases, leaving 8 bases between the germline ends. The CDR3 has 13 amino acids. CDR3 sequence reads: CASSWSPYNEQFF. CDR3 sequence (DNA): TGTGCCAGCAGTTGGTCTCCATACAATGAGCAGTTCTTC.

This rearrangement joins TRBV4-1 to TRBJ2-3; no clear D gene. The CDR3 loop spans 15 amino acids. Germline V gives CDR1 MGHRA, CDR2 YSYEKL. The V end lost 3 bases, the J end lost 0 bases, and 10 bases lay between the germline ends. Here the CDR3 reads CASSHLTSSTDTQYF. In DNA form, the CDR3 reads TGCGCCAGCAGCCACTTGACATCAAGCACAGATACGCAGTATTTT.

V gene TRBV6-1 combines with J gene TRBJ1-1; D perhaps matches TRBD1 (5 bases). The CDR3 covers 14 residues. V was cut by 0 bases and J by 1 base, with 6 bases left in between. CDR1 MNHNS and CDR2 SASEGT come from the germline V gene. CDR3 protein: CASSEAGTNTEAFF. The DNA of the CDR3 is TGTGCCAGCAGTGAAGCCGGGACGAACACTGAAGCTTTCTTT.

This chain uses TRBV5-7 with TRBJ1-6; D perhaps matches TRBD1 (6 bases). TRBV5-7 is annotated as an ORF whose role is uncertain. The CDR3 has 14 amino acids. V was trimmed by 2 bases and J by 6 bases, leaving 9 bases between them. CDR3 nucleotide sequence: TGTGCCAGCAGCTTAGACAGGACTAATTCACCCCTCCACTTT. Protein: CASSLDRTNSPLHF.

The rearrangement links TRBV19 to TRBJ2-7; D remains unclear. This CDR3 has 13 residues. The germline V gene encodes CDR1 LNHDA and CDR2 SQIVND (reference sequence). V lost 3 bases to trimming and J lost 5 bases, with 11 bases between them. The CDR3 sequence: CASSMIPGHEQYF. The DNA for the CDR3 is TGTGCCAGTAGTATGATACCGGGCCACGAGCAGTACTTC.

This clone was detected once. This rearrangement joins TRBV5-1 to TRBJ2-3; D is ambiguous. Germline-derived CDR1 and CDR2 are SGHRS and YFSETQ. The CDR3 runs to 14 residues. Deletions cut 0 bases from V and 6 bases from J, with 11 bases between. CDR3 sequence (DNA): TGCGCCAGCAGCTTGGCGAGTTTTTGGGATACGCAGTATTTT. Encoded protein: CASSLASFWDTQYF.

The chain employs TRBV7-8 and TRBJ2-7; TRBD1 might be the D (6 bases). Germline V gene lookup returns CDR1 SGHVS and CDR2 FQNEAQ. The CDR3 has 14 amino acids. Trimming cost V 5 bases and J 2 bases, with 13 bases left between them. The CDR3 loop is CASSPTGTPYEQYF. The CDR3 DNA follows: TGTGCCAGCAGCCCCACAGGGACCCCCTACGAGCAGTACTTC.

This clone was detected once. J is TRBJ2-7 and V is TRBV19; no firm D call. In germline, CDR1 is LNHDA, CDR2 SQIVND (reference sequence). Trimming stripped 1 base from V and 4 bases from J, with 8 bases between. The CDR3 sequence is 13 residues long. CDR3 in amino acids: CASSIGQGYEQYF. The CDR3 DNA follows: TGTGCCAGTAGTATAGGTCAAGGTTACGAGCAGTACTTC.

This clone was counted only a few times. The gene calls are TRBV11-2 and TRBJ2-7; perhaps TRBD1 as D (5 bases). CDR3 length: 14 amino acids. Trimming removed 7 bases from V and 4 bases from J, with 17 bases in between. From germline, CDR1 is SGHAT and CDR2 FQNNGV. The CDR3 DNA follows: TGTGCCAGCATCCTAGGGCAGGGTTGGTACGAGCAGTACTTC. Translated: CASILGQGWYEQYF.

This chain connects TRBV9 to TRBJ2-7; TRBD2 might be the D (5 bases). Looked up from germline, CDR1 is SGDLS and CDR2 is YYNGEE. The CDR3 is 13 residues long. Trimming took 4 bases from V and 3 from J, leaving 11 bases between them. CDR3 loop: CASSPRAGYEQYF. The CDR3 region has the DNA TGTGCCAGCAGCCCCCGGGCGGGCTACGAGCAGTACTTC.

The rearrangement links TRBV28 to TRBJ1-5, with D possibly matching TRBD1 (6 bases). Looked up from germline, CDR1 is MDHEN and CDR2 is SYDVKM. The CDR3 length is 14 residues. The V end lost 3 bases, the J end lost 7 bases, and 13 bases lay between the germline ends. The CDR3 sequence: CASSFTGSGQPQHF. Here the CDR3 DNA reads TGTGCCAGCAGTTTCACAGGGTCGGGGCAGCCCCAGCATTTT.

CDR3 in amino acids: CASSLSATGLSGELFF. The CDR3 region has the DNA TGTGCCAGCAGTTTATCGGCGACAGGGCTTTCCGGGGAGCTGTTTTTT. The chain uses TRBV27 and TRBJ2-2; 7 positions agree with TRBD1. Germline V lookup: CDR1 MNHEY, CDR2 SMNVEV (reference sequence). The CDR3 contains 16 residues. J gave up 6 bases and V 0 bases, and 7 bases lay outside the gene matches.

This clone showed up just once. The chain employs TRBV5-5 and TRBJ1-2, with 8 nucleotides matching TRBD1. The trim removed 3 bases at V and 5 bases at J, leaving 9 bases unmatched. Germline V gives CDR1 SGHKS, CDR2 YYEKEE (reference sequence). This CDR3 is 15 amino acids long. The CDR3, as DNA: TGTGCCAGCAGCTACGGACAGGGTGTAGAGTATGGCTACACCTTC. Its protein is CASSYGQGVEYGYTF.

V and J are TRBV28 and TRBJ1-3; 8 bases line up with TRBD1. This CDR3 region has 15 residues. V shed 6 bases, J shed 0 bases, and the junction held 4 bases outside the gene matches. Germline V gene sequence: CDR1 MDHEN, CDR2 SYDVKM. The CDR3 region has the DNA TGTGCCAGCAGCCTGACAGGGGTCTCTGGAAACACCATATATTTT. It codes for CASSLTGVSGNTIYF.

This chain uses TRBV7-6 with TRBJ2-6, with D possibly TRBD2 on 7 matching bases. The germline CDR1 and CDR2 sequences are SGHVS and FNYEAQ. The CDR3 runs to 17 residues. V was cut by 5 bases and J by 2 bases, with 16 bases left in between. The CDR3 coding sequence is TGTGCCAGCAGCGCAGATCCCGGGGGGCCTGGGGCCAACGTCCTGACTTTC. Translated, it gives CASSADPGGPGANVLTF.

This clone was picked up a small number of times. The chain is built from TRBV28 and TRBJ2-7; D is ambiguous. V was clipped by 3 bases and J by 3 bases, with 6 bases between them. Germline loops: CDR1 MDHEN, CDR2 SYDVKM. The CDR3 length is 12 residues. CDR3 amino acids: CASSFKRYEQYF. In nucleotides, the CDR3 is TGTGCCAGCAGTTTTAAGCGCTACGAGCAGTACTTC.